The T cell receptor (beta chain) under discussion was sequenced for a study of blood T cell repertoires in COVID-19. Study information: The analysed material was cDNA or gDNA that came from T cells, B-cell-depleted T cells, or PBMCs.

CDR3 length: 17 residues. V lost 4 bases and J lost 4; bases outside the gene matches: 16. Germline CDR1 SQVTM, CDR2 ANQGSEA. In the authors' methods: From reference gene primer amplification, estimates of nucleated cell counts were derived. Here immunoSEQ multiplex PCR was the method, and the copy in TCRdb shows in-frame clones only, minus some. D and trimming were read from the DNA, whereas the V and J calls and clone size are those reported in that table. The sample carries approximately 50,000 clones, 89% recorded once. The chain has TRBV29-1 and TRBJ2-1, with 7 bases identical to TRBD2. The sequencing input was peripheral blood. This TCR was recovered from a human donor in a cohort sampled during active COVID-19. CDR3 loop: CSVVGGRGTGIYNEQFF. CDR3 DNA: TGCAGCGTTGTCGGTGGGCGGGGGACGGGGATTTACAATGAGCAGTTCTTC.